This T cell receptor (beta chain) derives from a study of blood T cell repertoires in COVID-19 (dated by TCRdb to the early 2020s). A note on the overall study: Samples from collaborators originated in the United States, Italy and Spain and spanned both the acute and convalescent phases of COVID-19. The prospective study material was composed of cDNA or gDNA derived from T cells, B-cell-depleted T cells, or PBMCs. Subjects who had been exposed to COVID-19, were actively infected with it, or had recovered from it provided the deeply sampled blood TCRbeta repertoires that made up the dataset. A freely available public database, intended as a resource for researchers studying the immune response to SARS-CoV-2, is where the repertoires were released. The samples were drawn from the first 160 participants of the ongoing ImmuneRACE study and from some 1,300 subjects provided by 6 global collaborators. A de-identified subject ID, COVID-19 status, age in years and sex were almost always included in the sample metadata. Where HLA class I and class II types were available, the types were taken from metadata supplied by the sample provider, not from assay-based typing. What the work shows at the level of the full study, not this receptor alone: Clinical and demographic metadata were provided uncurated, with the amount varying by source and participant.

V loses 6 bases at its end and J loses 3 bases; junction bases beyond the gene matches: 11. Via the germline V gene, CDR1 is MNHEY and CDR2 SVGEGT. There are 16 amino acids in the CDR3, from cysteine to phenylalanine inclusive. The entry retains the CDR3 DNA only, 48 bases that are in frame from base 1. Each collaborating institution followed its own protocols to collect whole blood in K2EDTA tubes. Collaborator samples were shipped for TCRbeta analysis as frozen whole blood, isolated PBMCs, or DNA extracted from either sample type. TCRbeta CDR3 regions were amplified from genomic DNA using the immunoSEQ Assay, a bias-controlled multiplex PCR. Turning to the authors' computational methods: Within the assay, amplification of reference gene primers was used to estimate how many nucleated cells each sample contained. Sequence reads were collapsed and filtered to measure the absolute abundance of every unique TCRbeta CDR3 rearrangement. For each sample, productive Simpson clonality was calculated by taking the square root of Simpson's diversity index across productive rearrangements. TCRdb limited this immuneACCESS table to in-frame rearrangements with V and J called. A share of clones is missing; checked studies link under half to unresolved V genes, and the rest is unexplained. D and trimming were read from the DNA, whereas the V and J calls and clone size are those reported in that table. Across this sample there are 15,000 to 20,000 clones, with approximately 91% seen only once. The biggest ten clones account for 15% to 20% of the sample.

In the case of this clone: Its antigen is still unknown. No quality values exist for individual bases; no much larger clone is one base distant.

This clonotype originated in a human donor in a cohort sampled during active COVID-19. Recombination connected TRBV6-2 or TRBV6-3 to TRBJ1-2, with 9 junctional bases fitting TRBD1. The sequencing sample was made of peripheral blood. The nucleotide sequence is given as TGTGCCAGCAGCCAGGTCGCCGGGACAGGGTACTATGGCTACACCTTC. It specifies CASSQVAGTGYYGYTF.